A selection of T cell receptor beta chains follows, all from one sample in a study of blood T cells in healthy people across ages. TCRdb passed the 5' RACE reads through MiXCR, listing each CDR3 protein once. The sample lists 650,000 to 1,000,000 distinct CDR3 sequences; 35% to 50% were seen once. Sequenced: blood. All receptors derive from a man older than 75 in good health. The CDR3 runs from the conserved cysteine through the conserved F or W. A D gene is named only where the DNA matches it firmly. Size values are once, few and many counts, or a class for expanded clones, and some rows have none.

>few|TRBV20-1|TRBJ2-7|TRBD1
CSATGDRGYEQYF
TGCAGTGCTACTGGAGACAGGGGCTACGAGCAGTACTTC
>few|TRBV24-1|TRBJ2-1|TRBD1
CATSDFPGQGANEQFF
TGTGCCACCAGTGATTTTCCGGGACAGGGTGCCAATGAGCAGTTCTTC
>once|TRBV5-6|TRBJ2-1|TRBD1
CASSFFLNRGRNEQFF
TGTGCCAGCAGCTTTTTCCTAAACAGGGGGAGGAATGAGCAGTTCTTC
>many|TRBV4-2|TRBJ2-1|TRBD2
CASRPGLAMKPYNEQFF
TGTGCCAGCAGGCCGGGACTAGCAATGAAACCCTACAATGAGCAGTTCTTC
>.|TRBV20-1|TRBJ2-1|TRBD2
CSAGGRTSLNEQFF
TGCAGTGCTGGGGGGAGGACTAGCCTCAATGAGCAGTTCTTC
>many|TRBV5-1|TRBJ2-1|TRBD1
CASSPSGQGVNEQFF
TGCGCCAGCAGCCCCTCGGGACAGGGGGTCAATGAGCAGTTCTTC
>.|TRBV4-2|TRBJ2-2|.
CASSREGYTGELFF
TGTGCCAGCAGCCGGGAAGGCTACACCGGGGAGCTGTTTTTT
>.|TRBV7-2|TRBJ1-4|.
CASSLASGVGEKLFF
TGTGCCAGCAGCTTAGCATCAGGGGTGGGGGAAAAACTGTTTTTT
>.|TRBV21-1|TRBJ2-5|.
CASSKRRGTVTHQETQYF
TGTGCCAGCAGCAAACGAAGGGGGACAGTCACTCACCAAGAGACCCAGTACTTC
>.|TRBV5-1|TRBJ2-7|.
CANSPGSPADEQYF
TGCGCCAACAGCCCCGGCTCCCCTGCTGACGAGCAGTACTTC
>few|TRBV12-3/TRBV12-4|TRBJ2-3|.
CASSPGPEADTQYF
TGTGCCAGCAGCCCGGGACCAGAGGCGGATACGCAGTATTTT
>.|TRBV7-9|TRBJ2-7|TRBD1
CASSLGSGGSEQYF
TGTGCCAGCAGCTTGGGATCAGGGGGCAGCGAGCAGTACTTC
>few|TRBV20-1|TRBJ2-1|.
CSASPPGVSGNEQFF
TGCAGTGCTAGTCCACCCGGTGTTAGCGGAAATGAGCAGTTCTTC
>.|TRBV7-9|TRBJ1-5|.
CASSRTGPPSQPQHF
TGTGCCAGCAGCCGAACGGGACCTCCGAGTCAGCCCCAGCATTTT
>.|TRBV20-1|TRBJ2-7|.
CSARRSGDSTYEQYF
TGCAGTGCTAGACGATCCGGGGACTCGACCTACGAGCAGTACTTC
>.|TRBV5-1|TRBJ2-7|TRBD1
CASSLGGTDFYNEQYF
TGCGCCAGCAGCTTGGGAGGGACAGACTTCTACAATGAGCAGTACTTC
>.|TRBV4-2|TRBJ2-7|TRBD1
CASSRPPGQGSDEQYF
TGTGCCAGCAGCCGACCCCCGGGACAGGGGTCTGACGAGCAGTACTTC
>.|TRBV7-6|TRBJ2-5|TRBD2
CASSLMPGGLGNEQYF
TGTGCCAGCAGCTTAATGCCGGGGGGGCTCGGCAATGAGCAGTACTTC
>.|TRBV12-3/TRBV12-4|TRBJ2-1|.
CASSRGPTSGNEQFF
TGTGCCAGCAGTCGTGGCCCAACGTCTGGCAATGAGCAGTTCTTC
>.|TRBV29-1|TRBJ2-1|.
CSVGVGGYEQFF
TGCAGCGTCGGGGTTGGTGGGTATGAGCAGTTCTTC
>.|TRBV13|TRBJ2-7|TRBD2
CASSSTRGGNYEQYF
TGTGCCAGCAGCTCGACCCGCGGGGGAAACTACGAGCAGTACTTC
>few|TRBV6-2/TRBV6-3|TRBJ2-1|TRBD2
CASITTGTSDAYNEQFF
TGTGCCAGCATCACAACCGGGACTAGCGACGCCTACAATGAGCAGTTCTTC
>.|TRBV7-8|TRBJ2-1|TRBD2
CASSATGRALNEQFF
TGTGCCAGCAGCGCTACCGGGAGGGCCCTCAATGAGCAGTTCTTC
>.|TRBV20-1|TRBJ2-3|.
CSARGPVQLDTQYF
TGCAGTGCTAGAGGCCCGGTACAGTTGGATACGCAGTATTTT
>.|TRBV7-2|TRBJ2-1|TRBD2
CASSLAPASGGVNEQFF
TGTGCCAGCAGCTTAGCCCCGGCTAGCGGCGGGGTCAATGAGCAGTTCTTC